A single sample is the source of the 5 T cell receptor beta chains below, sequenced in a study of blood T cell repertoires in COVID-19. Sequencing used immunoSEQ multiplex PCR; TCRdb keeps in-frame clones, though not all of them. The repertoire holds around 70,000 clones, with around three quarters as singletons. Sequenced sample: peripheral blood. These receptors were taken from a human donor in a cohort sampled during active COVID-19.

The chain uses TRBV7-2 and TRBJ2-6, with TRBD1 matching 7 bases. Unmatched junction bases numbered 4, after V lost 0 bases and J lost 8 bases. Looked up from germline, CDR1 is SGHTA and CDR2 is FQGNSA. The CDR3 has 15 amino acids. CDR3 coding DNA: TGTGCCAGCAGCTTAGCGATGGGACAGCCCAACGTCCTGACTTTC. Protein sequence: CASSLAMGQPNVLTF.

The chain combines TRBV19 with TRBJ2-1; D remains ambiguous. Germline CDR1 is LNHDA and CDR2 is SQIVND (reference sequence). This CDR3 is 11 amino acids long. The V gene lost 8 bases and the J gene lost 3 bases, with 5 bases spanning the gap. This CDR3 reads CASVYYNEQFF. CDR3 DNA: TGTGCCAGTGTCTACTACAATGAGCAGTTCTTC.

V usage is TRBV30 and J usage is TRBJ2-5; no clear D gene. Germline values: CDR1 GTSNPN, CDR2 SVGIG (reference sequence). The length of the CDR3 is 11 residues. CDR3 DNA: TGTGGTTCTAGAACCCAAGAGACCCAGTACTTC. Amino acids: CGSRTQETQYF.

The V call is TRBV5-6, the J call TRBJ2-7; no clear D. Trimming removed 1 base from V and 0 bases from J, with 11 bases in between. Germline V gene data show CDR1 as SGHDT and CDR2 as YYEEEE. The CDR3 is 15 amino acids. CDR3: CASSLNSWSSYEQYF. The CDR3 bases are TGTGCCAGCAGCTTGAACTCTTGGAGCTCCTACGAGCAGTACTTC.

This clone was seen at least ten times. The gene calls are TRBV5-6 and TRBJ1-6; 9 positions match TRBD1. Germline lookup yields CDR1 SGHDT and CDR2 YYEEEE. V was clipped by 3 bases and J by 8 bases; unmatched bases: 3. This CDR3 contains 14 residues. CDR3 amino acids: CASSWGQGDSPLHF. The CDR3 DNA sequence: TGTGCCAGCAGCTGGGGACAGGGAGATTCACCCCTCCACTTT.